This T cell receptor (beta chain) was sequenced during a study of siplizumab effects on memory and regulatory T cells. Repertoires were generated with immunoSEQ multiplex PCR, while TCRdb's copy carries only in-frame clones and drops some. The table lists just over 40,000 clones, around 90% of them singletons. Per the germline V gene, CDR1 is SGHVS and CDR2 is FNYEAQ. The CDR3 has 13 amino acids. V was shortened by 5 bases and J by 8 bases, with 14 bases between the two germline ends. The sequence was collected from a human donor in good health. The sample was naive CD4+ T cells sorted from blood. V gene TRBV7-6 combines with J gene TRBJ2-3, with D perhaps TRBD1 (5 bases). Written as DNA, the CDR3 is TGTGCCAGCAGCATCGGACATGGCGGTACGCAGTATTTT. As protein: CASSIGHGGTQYF.